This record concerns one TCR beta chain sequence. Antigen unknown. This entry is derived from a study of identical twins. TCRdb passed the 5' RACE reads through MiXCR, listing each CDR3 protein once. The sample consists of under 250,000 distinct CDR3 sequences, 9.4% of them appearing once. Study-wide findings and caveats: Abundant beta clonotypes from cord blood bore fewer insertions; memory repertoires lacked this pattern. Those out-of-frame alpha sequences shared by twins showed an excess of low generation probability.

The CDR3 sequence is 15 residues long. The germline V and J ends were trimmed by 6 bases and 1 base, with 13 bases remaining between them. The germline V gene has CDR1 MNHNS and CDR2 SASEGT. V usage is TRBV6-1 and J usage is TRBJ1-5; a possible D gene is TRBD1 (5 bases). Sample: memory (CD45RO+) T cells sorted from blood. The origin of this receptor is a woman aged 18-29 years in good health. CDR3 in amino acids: CASSERGVSNQPQHF. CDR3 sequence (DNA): TGTGCCAGCAGCGAGAGAGGGGTCAGCAATCAGCCCCAGCATTTT.